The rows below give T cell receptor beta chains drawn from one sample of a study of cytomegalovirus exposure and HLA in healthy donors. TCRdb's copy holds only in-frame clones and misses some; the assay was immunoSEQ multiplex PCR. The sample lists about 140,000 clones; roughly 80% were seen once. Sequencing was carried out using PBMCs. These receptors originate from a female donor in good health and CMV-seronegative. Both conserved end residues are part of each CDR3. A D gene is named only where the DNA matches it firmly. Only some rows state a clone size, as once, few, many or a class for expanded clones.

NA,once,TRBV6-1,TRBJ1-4,TGTGCCAGCTCCTCGGGTCATGAAAAACTGTTTTTT,CASSSGHEKLFF
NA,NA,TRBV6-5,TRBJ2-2,TGTGCCAGCAGTTACTCGCACTATACGAACACCGGGGAGCTGTTTTTT,CASSYSHYTNTGELFF
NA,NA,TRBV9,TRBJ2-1,TGTGCCAGCAGCGTGTCGGGGTCCTCCTACAATGAGCAGTTCTTC,CASSVSGSSYNEQFF
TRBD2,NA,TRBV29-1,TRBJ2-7,TGCAGCGTTGTCCGAGCGGGAGCCTACGAGCAGTACTTC,CSVVRAGAYEQYF
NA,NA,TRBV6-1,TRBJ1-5,TGTGCCAGCAGTGATCTAGGTCAGCCCCAGCATTTT,CASSDLGQPQHF
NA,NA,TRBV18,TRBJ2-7,TGTGCCAGCTCACCGGGAGCGGGCTACGAGCAGTACTTC,CASSPGAGYEQYF
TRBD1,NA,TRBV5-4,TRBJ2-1,TGTGCCAGCAGCTGGGACAGAAATGAGCAGTTCTTC,CASSWDRNEQFF
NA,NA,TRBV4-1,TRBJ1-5,TGCGCCAGCAGCCAAGAGGAGCGCTTTGGGCAGCCCCAGCATTTT,CASSQEERFGQPQHF
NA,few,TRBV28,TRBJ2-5,TGTGCCAGCAGTCCCCCTATACAAGAGACCCAGTACTTC,CASSPPIQETQYF
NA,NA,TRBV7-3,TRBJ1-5,TGTGCCAGCAGCTTAAAGGCTGCTCAGGGAATCCAGCCCCAGCATTTT,CASSLKAAQGIQPQHF
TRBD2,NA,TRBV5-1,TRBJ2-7,TGCGCCAGCAGCTTGGCAGCGGGAGCGCGCTACGAGCAGTACTTC,CASSLAAGARYEQYF